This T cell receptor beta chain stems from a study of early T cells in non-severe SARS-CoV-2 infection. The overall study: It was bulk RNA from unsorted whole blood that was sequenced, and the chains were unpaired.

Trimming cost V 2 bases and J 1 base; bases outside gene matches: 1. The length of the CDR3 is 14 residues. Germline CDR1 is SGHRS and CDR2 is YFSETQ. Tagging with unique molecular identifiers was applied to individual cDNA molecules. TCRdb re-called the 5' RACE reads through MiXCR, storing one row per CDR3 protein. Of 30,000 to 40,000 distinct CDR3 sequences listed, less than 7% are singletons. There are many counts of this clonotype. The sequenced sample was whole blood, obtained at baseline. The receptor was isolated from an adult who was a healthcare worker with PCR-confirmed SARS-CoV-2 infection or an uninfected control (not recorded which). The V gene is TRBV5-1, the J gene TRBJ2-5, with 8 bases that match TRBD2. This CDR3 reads CASSFGGVQETQYF. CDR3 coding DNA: TGCGCCAGCAGCTTCGGGGGGGTCCAAGAGACCCAGTACTTC.